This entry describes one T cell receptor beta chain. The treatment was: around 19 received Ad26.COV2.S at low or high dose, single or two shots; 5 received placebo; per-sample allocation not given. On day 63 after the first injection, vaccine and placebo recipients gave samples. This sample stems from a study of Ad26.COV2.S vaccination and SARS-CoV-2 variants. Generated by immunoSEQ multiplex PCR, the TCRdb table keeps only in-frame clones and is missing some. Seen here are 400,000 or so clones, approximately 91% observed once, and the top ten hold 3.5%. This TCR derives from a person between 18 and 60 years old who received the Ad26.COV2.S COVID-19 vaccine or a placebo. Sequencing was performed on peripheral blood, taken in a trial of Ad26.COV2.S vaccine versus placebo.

The CDR3 region is CATSDSHLTKGQFF. The CDR3 DNA reads as TGTGCCACCAGTGACTCCCACCTGACAAAGGGGCAGTTCTTC. The rearrangement uses TRBV24-1 and TRBJ2-1; D gene ambiguous. The CDR3 length is 14 residues. Germline CDR1 is KGHDR and CDR2 is SFDVKD. V was clipped by 4 bases and J by 12 bases, with 18 bases between them.